One sample yielded the 3 T cell receptor beta chains listed below, sequenced in a study of shared clonotypes between healthy human individuals. The table came from immunoSEQ multiplex PCR; TCRdb's copy has only in-frame clones and leaves some out. Of about 1.4 million clones listed, approximately 96% are singletons. Material: naive CD4+ T cells sorted from blood. Subset specified: CD45RA+ positively selected. The receptor source for this set is a man aged 25 to 40 in good health.

The V and J genes are TRBV6-1 and TRBJ2-7; weak D call: TRBD2 (5 bases). The CDR3 runs to 16 residues. CDR1 is MNHNS, CDR2 SASEGT, per germline. Trimming stripped 2 bases from V and 6 bases from J, with 20 bases between. DNA of the CDR3: TGTGCCAGCAGTGAACTTTCCCGGTTACTAGTGGGCGAGCAGTACTTC. Translated, it gives CASSELSRLLVGEQYF.

This sequence joins TRBV2 and TRBJ2-7; TRBD1 might be the D (6 bases). Deletions cut 8 bases from V and 7 bases from J, with 18 bases between. The CDR3 is 13 residues long. Germline lookup yields CDR1 SNHLY and CDR2 FYNNEI. The CDR3 sequence: CASLGGLSREQYF. CDR3 nucleotide sequence: TGTGCCAGCTTAGGGGGTTTATCACGTGAGCAGTACTTC.

V usage is TRBV6-1 and J usage is TRBJ2-3; no definite D call. V gave up 3 bases and J gave up 2 bases, with 6 bases separating them. Germline CDR1 MNHNS, CDR2 SASEGT. The CDR3 is 13 residues long. CDR3 nucleotides: TGTGCCAGCAGTGACGACTTCACAGATACGCAGTATTTT. Protein: CASSDDFTDTQYF.